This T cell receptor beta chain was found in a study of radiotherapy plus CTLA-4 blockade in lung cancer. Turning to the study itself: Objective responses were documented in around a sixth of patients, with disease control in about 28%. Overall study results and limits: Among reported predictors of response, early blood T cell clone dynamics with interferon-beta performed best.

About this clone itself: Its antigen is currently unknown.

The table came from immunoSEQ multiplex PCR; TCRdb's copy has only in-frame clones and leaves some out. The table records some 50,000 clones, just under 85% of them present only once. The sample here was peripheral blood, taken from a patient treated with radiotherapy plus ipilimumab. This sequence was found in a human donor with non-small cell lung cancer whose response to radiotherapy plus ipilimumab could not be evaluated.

The DNA of the CDR3 is TGTGCCACCACCCTACAGGGTACGGGCCTCCATGGCTACACCTTC. Translated, it gives CATTLQGTGLHGYTF. The V and J genes are TRBV10-3 and TRBJ1-2, with D possibly TRBD1 on 6 matching bases. The germline V gene encodes CDR1 ENHRY and CDR2 SYGVKD. The CDR3 runs to 15 residues. V was clipped by 10 bases and J by 6 bases, with 24 bases between them.